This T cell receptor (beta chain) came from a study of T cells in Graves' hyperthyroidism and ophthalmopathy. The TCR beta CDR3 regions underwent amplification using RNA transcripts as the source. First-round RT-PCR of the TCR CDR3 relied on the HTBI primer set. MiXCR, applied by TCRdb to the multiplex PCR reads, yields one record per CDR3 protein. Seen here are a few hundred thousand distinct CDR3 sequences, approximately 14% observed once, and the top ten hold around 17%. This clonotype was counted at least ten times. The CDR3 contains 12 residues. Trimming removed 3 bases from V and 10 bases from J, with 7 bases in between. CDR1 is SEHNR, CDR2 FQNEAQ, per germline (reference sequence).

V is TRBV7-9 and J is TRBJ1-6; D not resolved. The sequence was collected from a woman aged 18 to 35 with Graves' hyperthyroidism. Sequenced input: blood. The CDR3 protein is CASSFEGSPLHF. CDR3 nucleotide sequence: TGTGCCAGCAGCTTTGAAGGATCACCCCTCCACTTT.